The entry below describes one T cell receptor (beta chain). This entry belongs to a study of blood T cells in healthy people across ages. PCR was performed a second time for 7 to 11 cycles using a sample-barcoded 5' primer and a J-beta primer mix. Every single cDNA molecule received a tag from a template-switch adaptor with 12 random nucleotides. Via MiXCR, TCRdb re-called the 5' RACE reads, giving one row per CDR3 protein. This sample has over 1.5 million distinct CDR3 sequences, with 49% found just once. Germline V gene lookup returns CDR1 SQVTM and CDR2 ANQGSEA. Trimming removed 6 bases from V and 3 bases from J, with 14 bases in between. CDR3 length equals 14 residues.

The specimen was blood. The clonotype comes from a middle-aged woman in good health. The chain has TRBV29-1 and TRBJ1-4, with D tentatively TRBD1 (5 bases). The CDR3 loop reads CSVGERGSNEKLFF. In nucleotides, the CDR3 is TGCAGCGTGGGGGAGCGCGGCTCTAATGAAAAACTGTTTTTT. The variable domain in full, with the rest retrieved from reference TRBV29-1 and TRBJ1-4, is SAVISQKPSRDICQRGTSLTIQCQVDSQVTMMFWYRQQPGQSLTLIATANQGSEATYESGFVIDKFPISRPNLTFSTLTVSNMSPEDSSIYLCSVGERGSNEKLFFGSGTQLSVL.